This T cell receptor beta chain was observed in a study of vaccination and CD4 T cells after COVID-19. On the study more broadly: Researchers treated cells with overlapping spike peptides taken from SARS-CoV-2, HCoV-NL63, HCoV-OC43 and HCoV-229E.

On this clonotype: Its antigen remains unknown.

Regarding treatment: roughly 11-day PBMC culture with coronavirus spike peptide pools or control peptides (ViraFEST assay). Positivity by PCR occurred from March to December 2020, a period that predated US Alpha, Beta and Delta variants. Overall study results and limits: With convalescent patients, a median approximately 86% of reactive clones emerged solely after vaccination.

At the Johns Hopkins FTIC core, DNA taken from cultured CD4+ T cells was sequenced by way of the Oncomine TCR Beta short-read assay. In this case, cultured CD4+ T cells provided the extracted genomic DNA. TCRdb ran MiXCR on the PCR reads and lists one entry per CDR3 protein. The table has under 11,000 distinct CDR3 sequences, 28% seen once. Trimming removed 3 bases from V and 6 bases from J; junction bases left unmatched: 8. CDR1 MNHEY and CDR2 SVGAGI come from the germline V gene. This CDR3 is 16 amino acids long. The clonotype was recovered from a human donor who had recovered from COVID-19. The V gene is TRBV6-5, the J gene TRBJ1-6, with 7 bases aligning to TRBD1. The specimen was CD4+ T cells from blood, cultured in vitro, collected after SARS-CoV-2 vaccination. The CDR3 is CASSYSPGQSNSPLHF. For the CDR3, the DNA is TGTGCCAGCAGTTATTCACCGGGACAGAGTAATTCACCCCTCCACTTT.